This TCR beta chain was captured in a study of blood T cell repertoires in COVID-19. Cohort allocation depended upon clinical history that participants reported. The junction had 4 bases not matched to a gene; V was cut back by 5 bases and J by 1 base. Germline V gives CDR1 SEHNR, CDR2 FQNEAQ (reference sequence). The CDR3 has 14 amino acids. Clones were read by immunoSEQ multiplex PCR, and TCRdb kept only the in-frame ones, dropping some. The sample has about 250,000 clones; 88% are singletons. V is TRBV7-9 and J is TRBJ1-2, with TRBD1 identical over 7 bases. The sequenced sample consisted of PBMCs or T cells enriched from blood (not recorded which). The sequence was obtained from a woman aged 50 to 60 who had recovered from COVID-19. CDR3 bases: TGTGCCAGCAGCCCTCAGGGGGGTAACTATGGCTACACCTTC. It encodes CASSPQGGNYGYTF.